The 22 T cell receptor beta chains listed next were all sequenced from one sample in a study of identical twins. MiXCR was run by TCRdb on the 5' RACE reads, yielding one entry per CDR3 protein. The sample comprises about 730,000 distinct CDR3 sequences, roughly 20% of which are singletons, and 4% to 5.5% rests with the top ten. The sample also formed part of further work on T cells expressing NK-cell markers.

The sequenced material came from PBMCs. Source of these receptors: a woman aged 18-30 years in good health.

The chain employs TRBV7-9 and TRBJ1-2; TRBD1 is a possible D gene (5 bases). Germline V gene lookup returns CDR1 SEHNR and CDR2 FQNEAQ (reference sequence). V lost 4 bases and J lost 2, with 14 bases in between. This CDR3 is 15 amino acids long. CDR3: CASSYPRDGNYGYTF. CDR3 coding DNA: TGTGCCAGCAGCTACCCCCGGGACGGAAACTATGGCTACACCTTC.

The chain joins TRBV7-9 to TRBJ1-6; D may be TRBD1 (5 bases). CDR1 SEHNR and CDR2 FQNEAQ come from the germline V gene (reference sequence). Trimming stripped 6 bases from V and 11 bases from J, with 8 bases between. There are 11 residues in the CDR3. The CDR3 coding sequence is TGTGCCAGCAGACCGGGACCACCCCTCCACTTT. This translates into CASRPGPPLHF.

The V and J genes are TRBV12-5 and TRBJ2-2; D gene unclear. Germline loops: CDR1 LGHNT, CDR2 FRNRAP. The CDR3 spans 14 residues. Deletions cut 6 bases from V and 0 bases from J, with 8 bases between. The CDR3 region has the DNA TGTGCTAGTGGCCCTTATGCGAACACCGGGGAGCTGTTTTTT. Protein product: CASGPYANTGELFF. The variable domain in full, with the rest retrieved from reference TRBV12-5 and TRBJ2-2, is DARVTQTPRHKVTEMGQEVTMRCQPILGHNTVFWYRQTMMQGLELLAYFRNRAPLDDSGMPKDRFSAEMPDATLATLKIQPSEPRDSAVYFCASGPYANTGELFFGEGSRLTVL.

This sequence joins TRBV11-3 and TRBJ2-1, with 10 bases fitting TRBD2. The CDR3 covers 15 residues. The junction had 7 bases not matched to a gene; V was cut back by 6 bases and J by 5 bases. In germline, CDR1 is SGHNT, CDR2 YENEEA. CDR3 loop: CASSSGLAVNNEQFF. The DNA for the CDR3 is TGTGCCAGCAGTTCCGGACTAGCGGTCAACAATGAGCAGTTCTTC.

This clonotype showed up many times. The chain joins TRBV12-3 or TRBV12-4 to TRBJ1-5; D not resolved. There are 13 residues in the CDR3. The V and J ends lost 4 bases and 4 bases respectively, with 8 bases between them. CDR3 loop: CASSSTPNQPQHF. CDR3 nucleotide sequence: TGTGCCAGCAGTTCGACACCGAATCAGCCCCAGCATTTT.

The rearrangement uses TRBV7-2 and TRBJ2-2; 10 nucleotides line up with TRBD2. After removal of 4 bases from V and 0 bases from J, the junction contained 5 bases not matched to a gene. The V gene's germline CDR1 is SGHTA and CDR2 FQGNSA. The CDR3 totals 17 residues. The CDR3 loop is CASSYRTSGTNTGELFF. CDR3 DNA: TGTGCCAGCAGCTATAGGACTAGCGGAACGAACACCGGGGAGCTGTTTTTT. Variable domain in full (rest from reference TRBV7-2 and TRBJ2-2): GAGVSQSPSNKVTEKGKDVELRCDPISGHTALYWYRQSLGQGLEFLIYFQGNSAPDKSGLPSDRFSAERTGGSVSTLTIQRTQQEDSAVYLCASSYRTSGTNTGELFFGEGSRLTVL.

The sample holds a few counts of this clonotype. The V gene is TRBV13, the J gene TRBJ2-3, with D possibly being TRBD2 (6 bases). This CDR3 comprises 16 residues. Trimming took off 5 bases at V and 2 bases at J, with 17 bases between the two ends. Germline lookup yields CDR1 PRHDT and CDR2 FYEKMQ (reference sequence). CDR3 amino acids: CASSTRGSDYTDTQYF. The DNA for the CDR3 is TGTGCCAGCAGCACCCGGGGGTCGGATTACACAGATACGCAGTATTTT. Full variable domain (missing parts from reference TRBV13 and TRBJ2-3): AAGVIQSPRHLIKEKRETATLKCYPIPRHDTVYWYQQGPGQDPQFLISFYEKMQSDKGSIPDRFSAQQFSDYHSELNMSSLELGDSALYFCASSTRGSDYTDTQYFGPGTRLTVL.

The gene calls are TRBV6-1 and TRBJ2-5; the D call may be TRBD1 or TRBD2 (5 bases each). The CDR3 is 13 residues long. Germline values: CDR1 MNHNS, CDR2 SASEGT. Between the trimmed V and J ends, which lost 10 bases and 5 bases, there was a span of 17 bases. The chain's CDR3 is CAMGRGLRETQYF. CDR3 nucleotide sequence: TGTGCCATGGGACGGGGATTACGGGAGACCCAGTACTTC.

In its sample, this clonotype was seen many times. The chain recombines TRBV7-9 with TRBJ2-1; 10 nucleotides match TRBD2. This CDR3 is built from 16 residues. V shed 4 bases and J 8 bases; nucleotides not matched to a gene: 11. Per the germline V gene, CDR1 is SEHNR and CDR2 is FQNEAQ (reference sequence). DNA for the CDR3: TGTGCCAGCAGCTCCCCCCAGCGGGAGGGCCTGGATGAGCAGTTCTTC. It codes for CASSSPQREGLDEQFF.

This clonotype was picked up a small number of times. The rearrangement joins TRBV6-5 to TRBJ2-2; D call uncertain. Germline V CDR1 and CDR2: MNHEY, SVGAGI. The V and J ends lost 2 bases and 1 base respectively, with 5 bases between them. The CDR3 length is 14 residues. CDR3 nucleotides: TGTGCCAGCAGTTACAGACGGAACACCGGGGAGCTGTTTTTT. Its translation: CASSYRRNTGELFF.

There are many counts of this clonotype. The V and J genes are TRBV19 and TRBJ2-7, with TRBD1 identical over 9 bases. V dropped 8 bases and J dropped 3; count of bases not matched to a gene: 2. This CDR3 contains 12 residues. Germline CDR1 reads LNHDA; CDR2 reads SQIVND (reference sequence). This CDR3 reads CASSDRGYEQYF. CDR3 nucleotides: TGTGCCAGTTCGGACAGGGGCTACGAGCAGTACTTC.

This chain uses TRBV4-3 with TRBJ2-1; D is perhaps TRBD2 (6 bases). Germline V gene sequence: CDR1 LGHNA, CDR2 YSLEER. Trimming stripped 0 bases from V and 10 bases from J, with 19 bases between. The CDR3 spans 16 residues. DNA for the CDR3: TGCGCCAGCAGCCAAGATACGGCGGGGCTAGAGATCGAGCAGTTCTTC. It codes for CASSQDTAGLEIEQFF.

The chain has TRBV6-5 and TRBJ1-5; tentative D call: TRBD1 (5 bases). The length of the CDR3 is 14 residues. Trimming left V 0 bases short and J 7 bases short, with 10 bases between. Per germline, CDR1 MNHEY and CDR2 SVGAGI. In DNA, the CDR3 is TGTGCCAGCAGTTACTCCCCAGGGTACCAGCCCCAGCATTTT. Its protein is CASSYSPGYQPQHF.

This chain links TRBV7-9 with TRBJ2-1; D is unclear. In germline, CDR1 is SEHNR, CDR2 FQNEAQ (reference sequence). Trimming shortened V by 5 bases and J by 2 bases, and 13 bases separated the two germline ends. The CDR3 covers 15 residues. The CDR3 sequence is CASSPGVRAYNEQFF. In DNA, the CDR3 is TGTGCCAGCAGCCCAGGCGTCCGGGCCTACAATGAGCAGTTCTTC.

This clonotype occurred a few times. The V and J genes are TRBV10-3 and TRBJ1-6; 10 positions agree with TRBD1. Trimming cost V 10 bases and J 6 bases; bases outside gene matches: 6. The CDR3 consists of 14 residues. The germline V gene has CDR1 ENHRY and CDR2 SYGVKD. The CDR3 protein is CATQGDRGNSPLHF. The CDR3 DNA reads TGTGCCACACAAGGGGACAGGGGTAATTCACCCCTCCACTTT.

This chain joins TRBV10-3 and TRBJ2-2, with 7 bases aligning to TRBD1. The germline V gene encodes CDR1 ENHRY and CDR2 SYGVKD. The V gene end was trimmed by 6 bases and the J gene end by 2 bases; junction bases not matched to a gene: 3. The CDR3 is made up of 14 amino acids. CDR3 amino acids: CAIREGGNTGELFF. In DNA form, the CDR3 reads TGTGCCATCAGAGAAGGGGGCAACACCGGGGAGCTGTTTTTT.

V usage is TRBV15 and J usage is TRBJ1-6; D call uncertain. Trimming took 3 bases from V and 11 from J, leaving 8 bases between them. The CDR3 runs 12 residues. Germline-derived CDR1 and CDR2 are LNHNV and YYDKDF (reference sequence). The CDR3 coding sequence is TGTGCCACCAGCAGTGCAGAGCCACCCCTCCACTTT. Protein sequence: CATSSAEPPLHF.

V is TRBV24-1 and J is TRBJ2-2, with D perhaps matching TRBD1 or TRBD2 (5 bases each). Looked up from germline, CDR1 is KGHDR and CDR2 is SFDVKD. This CDR3 comprises 14 residues. Trimming left V 9 bases short and J 4 bases short, with 14 bases between. The CDR3 region has the DNA TGTGCCACCGGGGGAGAATTAGGCACCGGGGAGCTGTTTTTT. It specifies CATGGELGTGELFF.

This chain joins TRBV6-1 and TRBJ2-7; D perhaps matches TRBD1 (6 bases). This CDR3 has 14 amino acids. V lost 2 bases and J lost 4, with 12 bases in between. Germline-derived CDR1 and CDR2 are MNHNS and SASEGT. In nucleotides, the CDR3 is TGTGCCAGCAGTGAATACGCAGGGGTTTACGAGCAGTACTTC. Translation: CASSEYAGVYEQYF.

The chain is built from TRBV12-3 or TRBV12-4 and TRBJ2-4; TRBD2 is a possible D gene (6 bases). The CDR3 runs 14 residues. The V end was cut by 6 bases, the J end by 8 bases, with 17 bases between. The CDR3 region has the DNA TGTGCCAGCAGGTCCTCCGGGGGTTTTTACATTCAGTACTTC. This gives the protein CASRSSGGFYIQYF.

V is TRBV10-2 and J is TRBJ2-5; D is unresolved. CDR3 length: 15 residues. Germline CDR1 and CDR2: WSHSY and SAAADI. V lost 6 bases to trimming and J lost 1 base, with 15 bases between them. The chain's CDR3 is CASSGPRNFQETQYF. For the CDR3, the DNA is TGCGCCAGCAGCGGGCCCCGGAACTTCCAAGAGACCCAGTACTTC.

In this sample, this clonotype turned up once. The V call is TRBV9, the J call TRBJ2-7; D might be TRBD1 (5 bases). V lost 4 bases, J lost 7 bases, and 15 bases lay in between. The CDR3 has 13 amino acids. Per the germline V gene, CDR1 is SGDLS and CDR2 is YYNGEE. CDR3 sequence: CASSRRAGREQYF. CDR3 nucleotide sequence: TGTGCCAGCAGCCGTAGGGCAGGGCGGGAGCAGTACTTC.